The 18 T cell receptor beta chains given below trace back to one sample, sequenced in a study of blood T cells in healthy people across ages. Together with a sample-barcoded 5' primer, a J-beta primer mix was included in a second PCR lasting about 7 to 11 cycles. Each CDR3 protein is one row after TCRdb ran MiXCR on the 5' RACE reads. Of about 1,400,000 distinct CDR3 sequences in the sample, about 40% were seen once. Source material: blood. The receptors were sampled from a woman younger than 30 in good health.

The chain has TRBV27 and TRBJ2-1; 12 bases match TRBD2. The CDR3 has 15 amino acids. The germline gives CDR1 MNHEY, CDR2 SMNVEV (reference sequence). Trimming took 8 bases from V and 9 from J; bases not matched to a gene: 11. The CDR3 spells CASGLAGGFGGEQFF. In DNA, the CDR3 is TGTGCCAGCGGGCTAGCGGGGGGGTTTGGAGGTGAGCAGTTCTTC.

This clonotype was found a few times. The gene calls are TRBV2 and TRBJ2-2; 7 nucleotides agree with TRBD1. CDR3 length: 15 amino acids. Germline lookup yields CDR1 SNHLY and CDR2 FYNNEI. With V trimmed by 5 bases and J by 2 bases, 5 bases remained unmatched. CDR3 loop: CASSRQGRNTGELFF. Here the CDR3 DNA reads TGTGCCAGCAGTAGACAGGGACGTAACACCGGGGAGCTGTTTTTT.

This clonotype was counted between two and nine times. The chain is built from TRBV18 and TRBJ2-4; TRBD1 is a possible D gene (6 bases). Looked up from germline, CDR1 is KGHSH and CDR2 is LQKENI. This CDR3 is built from 13 residues. V lost 6 bases, J lost 8 bases, and 14 bases lay in between. CDR3 in amino acids: CASSHQGMDIQYF. The CDR3 DNA reads TGTGCCAGCTCCCACCAGGGGATGGACATTCAGTACTTC.

The chain employs TRBV3-1 and TRBJ2-7; 7 bases are a match to TRBD2. The CDR3 length is 13 residues. The junction had 4 bases not matched to a gene; V was cut back by 5 bases and J by 3 bases. Germline values: CDR1 LGHDT, CDR2 YNNKEL (reference sequence). The CDR3 bases are TGTGCCAGCAGCTTCCGGGAGGACTACGAGCAGTACTTC. This sequence encodes CASSFREDYEQYF.

This clonotype appeared a few times. This chain connects TRBV24-1 to TRBJ2-1; no clear D. Germline V CDR1 and CDR2: KGHDR, SFDVKD. There are 14 residues in the CDR3. Trimming removed 3 bases from V and 4 bases from J, with 9 bases in between. CDR3 amino acids: CATSDGGNYNEQFF. CDR3 nucleotides: TGTGCCACCAGTGATGGTGGGAATTACAATGAGCAGTTCTTC.

The chain joins TRBV18 to TRBJ2-7; 11 bases match TRBD2. The CDR3 is made up of 15 amino acids. V lost 3 bases, J lost 7 bases, and 8 bases stayed unmatched. Germline lookup yields CDR1 KGHSH and CDR2 LQKENI. This CDR3 reads CASSPNSGGAVEQYF. In nucleotides, the CDR3 is TGTGCCAGCTCACCGAATAGCGGGGGGGCCGTTGAGCAGTACTTC.

This clonotype was recorded a few times. V gene TRBV6-1 combines with J gene TRBJ2-4; TRBD1 matches at 11 bases. The DNA end is a closer match to TRBJ2-7, so the J assignment may be wrong. Germline values: CDR1 MNHNS, CDR2 SASEGT. This CDR3 contains 15 residues. CDR3 coding DNA: TGTGCCAGCAGAGACTGGACAGGGGGCCCATACGAGCAGTACTTC. Protein: CASRDWTGGPYEQYF.

In this sample, this clonotype turned up a few times. The chain recombines TRBV15 with TRBJ2-1; 9 bases agree with TRBD2. This CDR3 spans 14 amino acids. V was pared by 5 bases and J by 4 bases, with 3 bases of the junction left unmatched. Germline CDR1 is LNHNV and CDR2 is YYDKDF (reference sequence). This CDR3 is CATSASGDYNEQFF. The DNA for the CDR3 is TGTGCCACCAGCGCTAGCGGGGATTACAATGAGCAGTTCTTC.

CDR3 in amino acids: CSARDSSGRAEYQETQYF. In nucleotides, the CDR3 is TGCAGTGCTAGAGATTCTAGCGGGAGGGCCGAGTACCAAGAGACCCAGTACTTC. The chain employs TRBV20-1 and TRBJ2-5; 12 bases agree with TRBD2. Germline V lookup: CDR1 DFQATT, CDR2 SNEGSKA (reference sequence). Trimming cost V 0 bases and J 0 bases; bases outside gene matches: 8. There are 18 residues in the CDR3.

The V gene is TRBV15, the J gene TRBJ2-1; TRBD2 aligns across 13 bases. The CDR3 loop spans 16 amino acids. Germline V gene lookup returns CDR1 LNHNV and CDR2 YYDKDF (reference sequence). With 3 bases clipped from V and 6 bases from J, the junction kept 5 bases outside the gene matches. The CDR3 DNA follows: TGTGCCACCAGCAGGACTAGCGGGAGGAGTAGCAATGAGCAGTTCTTC. Amino acids: CATSRTSGRSSNEQFF. Filled out from reference TRBV15 and TRBJ2-1, the complete variable domain reads DAMVIQNPRYQVTQFGKPVTLSCSQTLNHNVMYWYQQKSSQAPKLLFHYYDKDFNNEADTPDNFQSRRPNTSFCFLDIRSPGLGDTAMYLCATSRTSGRSSNEQFFGPGTRLTVL.

This clonotype showed up just a few times. The rearrangement links TRBV10-3 to TRBJ1-2; D unclear. V lost 6 bases, J lost 8 bases, and 16 bases lay in between. CDR1 and CDR2 from the germline V gene are ENHRY and SYGVKD. There are 13 residues in the CDR3. The CDR3 DNA reads as TGTGCCATCAGACCTGACGCCACGGGGGGCTACACCTTC. It specifies CAIRPDATGGYTF.

This chain uses TRBV7-6 with TRBJ1-1, with 8 nucleotides matching TRBD1. CDR3 size: 16 residues. V lost 0 bases, J lost 1 base, and 4 bases stayed unmatched. In germline, CDR1 is SGHVS, CDR2 FNYEAQ. The CDR3 is CASSLARTGSNTEAFF. The CDR3 region has the DNA TGTGCCAGCAGCTTAGCGAGGACAGGGTCGAACACTGAAGCTTTCTTT.

The chain couples TRBV21-1 to TRBJ2-7; TRBD1 is the table's D call, not checked against the DNA. TRBV21-1 is termed a pseudogene. The length of the CDR3 is 15 residues. Written as DNA, the CDR3 is TGTGCCAGCAGCAAAGGGGGGGCAGGCACCTACGAGCAGTACTTC. Its protein is CASSKGGAGTYEQYF.

This chain uses TRBV7-2 with TRBJ2-4, with D perhaps matching TRBD2 (6 bases). The CDR3 totals 14 residues. Germline V gene sequence: CDR1 SGHTA, CDR2 FQGNSA. The germline V and J ends were trimmed by 3 bases and 13 bases, with 19 bases remaining between them. CDR3 protein: CASSFGTGVYDQYF. The CDR3 DNA reads TGTGCCAGCAGCTTCGGGACGGGGGTCTACGACCAGTACTTC.

The V and J genes are TRBV4-1 and TRBJ1-5; TRBD1 is a possible D gene (5 bases). V shed 4 bases and J shed 5 bases, with 12 bases lying between them. The germline gives CDR1 MGHRA, CDR2 YSYEKL. This CDR3 is built from 14 residues. The CDR3: CASSPGGADQPQHF. As DNA, the CDR3 is TGCGCCAGCAGCCCCGGGGGTGCGGATCAGCCCCAGCATTTT.

The genes are TRBV20-1 and TRBJ2-7; D might be TRBD1 or TRBD2, each matching 6 bases. Germline loops: CDR1 DFQATT, CDR2 SNEGSKA (reference sequence). The V and J ends lost 3 bases and 7 bases respectively, with 16 bases between them. There are 13 residues in the CDR3. CDR3: CSASERGVDEQYF. Written as DNA, the CDR3 is TGCAGTGCTAGTGAGAGGGGGGTCGATGAGCAGTACTTC.

This rearrangement joins TRBV4-1 to TRBJ2-3; TRBD2 aligns across 8 bases. The CDR3 length is 18 residues. CDR1 and CDR2 from the germline V gene are MGHRA and YSYEKL. The ends lost 1 base at V and 6 bases at J; junction bases unmatched: 15. Here the CDR3 reads CASSQVGLGSGGFDTQYF. DNA for the CDR3: TGCGCCAGCAGCCAAGTTGGCTTGGGGAGCGGGGGTTTTGATACGCAGTATTTT.

The V call is TRBV7-6, the J call TRBJ2-1; 8 bases line up with TRBD2. Judging by the DNA end, TRBJ2-7 fits better; the J call may be wrong. The germline V gene encodes CDR1 SGHVS and CDR2 FNYEAQ. This CDR3 comprises 14 residues. The CDR3 sequence is CASSPGLVFNEQYF. Written as DNA, the CDR3 is TGTGCCAGCAGCCCGGGACTAGTCTTCAATGAGCAGTACTTC.